This T cell receptor (beta chain) emerged from a study of blood T cell repertoires in COVID-19. Study-wide context: Whether acute or convalescent, the COVID-19 samples came from the United States, Italy and Spain.

The table came from immunoSEQ multiplex PCR; TCRdb's copy has only in-frame clones and leaves some out. The sample yields 300,000 to 400,000 clones, roughly 90% seen once. Germline loops: CDR1 LGHNA, CDR2 YSLEER. V was pared by 4 bases and J by 1 base, with 13 bases between. The CDR3 length is 15 residues. V usage is TRBV4-3 and J usage is TRBJ2-5; a possible D gene is TRBD2 (5 bases). The source is a woman aged 25-40 years with acute COVID-19. Sequences were obtained from PBMCs or T cells enriched from blood (not recorded which). CDR3 sequence: CASSLSSRGQETQYF. CDR3 nucleotides: TGCGCCAGCAGCCTGTCAAGCCGGGGCCAAGAGACCCAGTACTTC.